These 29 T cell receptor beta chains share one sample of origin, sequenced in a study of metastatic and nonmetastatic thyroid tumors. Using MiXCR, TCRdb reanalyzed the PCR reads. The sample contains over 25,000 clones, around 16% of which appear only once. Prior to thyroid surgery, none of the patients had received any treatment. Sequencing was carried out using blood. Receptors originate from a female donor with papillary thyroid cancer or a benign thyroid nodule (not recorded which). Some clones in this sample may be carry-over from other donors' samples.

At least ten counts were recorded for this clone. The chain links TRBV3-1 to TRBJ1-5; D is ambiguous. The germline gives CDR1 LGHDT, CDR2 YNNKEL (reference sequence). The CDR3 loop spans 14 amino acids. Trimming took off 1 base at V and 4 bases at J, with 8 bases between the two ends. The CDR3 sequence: CASSQGFGNQPQHF. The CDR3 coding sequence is TGTGCCAGCAGCCAAGGCTTTGGAAATCAGCCCCAGCATTTT. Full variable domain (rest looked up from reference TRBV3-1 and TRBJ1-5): DTAVSQTPKYLVTQMGNDKSIKCEQNLGHDTMYWYKQDSKKFLKIMFSYNNKELIINETVPNRFSPKSPDKAHLNLHINSLELGDSAVYFCASSQGFGNQPQHFGDGTRLSIL.

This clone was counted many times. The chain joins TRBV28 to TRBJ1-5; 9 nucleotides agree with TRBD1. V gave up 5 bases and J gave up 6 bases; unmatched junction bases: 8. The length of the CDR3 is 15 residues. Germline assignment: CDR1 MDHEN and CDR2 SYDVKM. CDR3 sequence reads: CASSPQGARLQPQHF. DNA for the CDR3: TGTGCCAGCAGTCCACAGGGGGCGCGGCTTCAGCCCCAGCATTTT.

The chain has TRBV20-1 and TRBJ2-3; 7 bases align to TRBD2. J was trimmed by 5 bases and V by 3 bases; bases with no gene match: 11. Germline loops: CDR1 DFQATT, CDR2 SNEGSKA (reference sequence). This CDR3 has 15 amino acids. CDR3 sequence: CSARTVAGVVDTQYF. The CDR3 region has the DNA TGCAGTGCTAGGACGGTAGCGGGTGTTGTAGATACGCAGTATTTT.

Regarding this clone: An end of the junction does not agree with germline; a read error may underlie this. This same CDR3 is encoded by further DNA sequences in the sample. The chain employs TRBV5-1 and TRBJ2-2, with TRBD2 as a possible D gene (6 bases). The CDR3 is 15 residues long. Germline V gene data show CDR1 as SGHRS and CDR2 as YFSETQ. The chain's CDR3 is CASSRGTGNTGELFF. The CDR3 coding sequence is TGCGCCAGTAGCCGGGGGACTGGGAACACCGGTGAGCTGTTTTTT.

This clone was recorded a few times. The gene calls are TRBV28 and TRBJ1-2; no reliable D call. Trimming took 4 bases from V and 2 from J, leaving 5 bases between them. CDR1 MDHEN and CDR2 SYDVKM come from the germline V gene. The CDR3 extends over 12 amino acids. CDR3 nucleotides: TGTGCCAGCAGTTACGACAACTATGGCTACACCTTC. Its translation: CASSYDNYGYTF.

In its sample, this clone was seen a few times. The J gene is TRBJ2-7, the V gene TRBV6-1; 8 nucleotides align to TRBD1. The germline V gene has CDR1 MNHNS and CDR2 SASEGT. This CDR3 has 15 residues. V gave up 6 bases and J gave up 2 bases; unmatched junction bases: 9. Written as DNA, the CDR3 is TGTGCCAGCAGCTCAGGGGACAGGAATACCTACGAGCAGTACTTC. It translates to CASSSGDRNTYEQYF.

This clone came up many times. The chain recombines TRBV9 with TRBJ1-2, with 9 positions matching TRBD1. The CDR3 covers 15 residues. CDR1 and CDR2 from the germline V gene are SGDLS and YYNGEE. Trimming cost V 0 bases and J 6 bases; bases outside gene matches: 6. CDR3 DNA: TGTGCCAGCAGCGTAGCGGGGGGACAGGGAAATGGCTACACCTTC. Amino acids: CASSVAGGQGNGYTF.

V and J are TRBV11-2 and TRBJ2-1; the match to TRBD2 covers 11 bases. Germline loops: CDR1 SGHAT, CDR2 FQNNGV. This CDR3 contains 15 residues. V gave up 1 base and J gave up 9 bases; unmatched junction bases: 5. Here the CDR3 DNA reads TGTGCCAGCAGCTTAGTTAGCGGGGGGGCCGGTGAGCAGTTCTTC. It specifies CASSLVSGGAGEQFF. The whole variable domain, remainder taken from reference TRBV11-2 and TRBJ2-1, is EAGVAQSPRYKIIEKRQSVAFWCNPISGHATLYWYQQILGQGPKLLIQFQNNGVVDDSQLPKDRFSAERLKGVDSTLKIQPAKLEDSAVYLCASSLVSGGAGEQFFGPGTRLTVL.

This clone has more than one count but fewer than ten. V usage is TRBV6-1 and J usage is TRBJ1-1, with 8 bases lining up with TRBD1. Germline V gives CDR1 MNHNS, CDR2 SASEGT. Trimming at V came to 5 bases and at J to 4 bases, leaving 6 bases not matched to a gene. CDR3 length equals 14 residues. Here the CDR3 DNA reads TGTGCCAGCAGTCCGCTTACAGGGGGCACTGAAGCTTTCTTT. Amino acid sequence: CASSPLTGGTEAFF.

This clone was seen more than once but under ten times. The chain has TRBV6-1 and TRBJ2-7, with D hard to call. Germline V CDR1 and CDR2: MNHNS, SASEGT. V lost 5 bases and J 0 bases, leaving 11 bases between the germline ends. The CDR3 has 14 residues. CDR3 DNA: TGTGCCAGCAGTCGAGCGAGGCTCTCCTACGAGCAGTACTTC. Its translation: CASSRARLSYEQYF.

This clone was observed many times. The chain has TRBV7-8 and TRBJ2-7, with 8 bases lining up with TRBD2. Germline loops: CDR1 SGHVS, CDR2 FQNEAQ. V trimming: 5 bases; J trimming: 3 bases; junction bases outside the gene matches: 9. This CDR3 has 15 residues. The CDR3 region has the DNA TGTGCCAGCAGCCCCGGCGGGGGGTCTAACTACGAGCAGTACTTC. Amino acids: CASSPGGGSNYEQYF.

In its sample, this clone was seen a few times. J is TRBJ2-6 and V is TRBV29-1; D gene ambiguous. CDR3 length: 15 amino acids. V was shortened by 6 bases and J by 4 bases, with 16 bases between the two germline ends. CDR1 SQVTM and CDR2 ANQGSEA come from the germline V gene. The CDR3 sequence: CSVPDRYQGANVLTF. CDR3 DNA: TGCAGCGTACCTGATAGGTACCAAGGGGCCAACGTCCTGACTTTC.

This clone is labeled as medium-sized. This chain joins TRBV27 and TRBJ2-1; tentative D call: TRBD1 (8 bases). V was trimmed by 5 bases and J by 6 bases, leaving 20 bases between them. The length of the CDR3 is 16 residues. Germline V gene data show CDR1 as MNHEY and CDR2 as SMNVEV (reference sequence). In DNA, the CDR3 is TGTGCCAGCAGTACCAAGCGGGACAGGTCAACCAATGAGCAGTTCTTC. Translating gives CASSTKRDRSTNEQFF.

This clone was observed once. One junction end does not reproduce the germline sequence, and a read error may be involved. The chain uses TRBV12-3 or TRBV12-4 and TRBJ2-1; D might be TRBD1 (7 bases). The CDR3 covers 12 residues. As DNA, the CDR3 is TGTGCCACAACGCGACAGGGAGGTGAGAAGTTCTTC. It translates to CATTRQGGEKFF.

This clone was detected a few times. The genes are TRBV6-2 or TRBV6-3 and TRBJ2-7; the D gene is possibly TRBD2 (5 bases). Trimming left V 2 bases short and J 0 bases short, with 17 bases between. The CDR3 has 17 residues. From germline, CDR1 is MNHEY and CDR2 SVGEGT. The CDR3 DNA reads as TGTGCCAGCAGTTACCACCTGGGGAGCGTGACCTCCTACGAGCAGTACTTC. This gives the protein CASSYHLGSVTSYEQYF.

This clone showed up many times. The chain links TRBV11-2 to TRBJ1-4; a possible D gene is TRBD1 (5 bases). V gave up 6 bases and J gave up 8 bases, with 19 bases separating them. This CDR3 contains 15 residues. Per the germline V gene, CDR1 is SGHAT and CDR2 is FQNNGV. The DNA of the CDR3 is TGTGCCAGCAGTCCCCGGGGGGGAGCTTCGGAAAAACTGTTTTTT. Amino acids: CASSPRGGASEKLFF.

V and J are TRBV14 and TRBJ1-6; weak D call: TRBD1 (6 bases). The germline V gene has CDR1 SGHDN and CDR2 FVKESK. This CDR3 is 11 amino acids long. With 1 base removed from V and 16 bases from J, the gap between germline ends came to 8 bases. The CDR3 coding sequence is TGTGCCAGCAGCCAAGGTGGGACACTCCACTTT. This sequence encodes CASSQGGTLHF.

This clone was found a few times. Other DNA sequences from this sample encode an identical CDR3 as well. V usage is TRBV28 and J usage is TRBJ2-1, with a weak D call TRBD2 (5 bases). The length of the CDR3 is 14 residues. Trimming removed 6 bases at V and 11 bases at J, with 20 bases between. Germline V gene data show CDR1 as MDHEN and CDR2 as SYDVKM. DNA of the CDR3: TGTGCCAGCAGCTTAGCGCTCTCGGACCCACAGCAGTTCTTC. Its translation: CASSLALSDPQQFF. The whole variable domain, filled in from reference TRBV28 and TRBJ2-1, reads DVKVTQSSRYLVKRTGEKVFLECVQDMDHENMFWYRQDPGLGLRLIYFSYDVKMKEKGDIPEGYSVSREKKERFSLILESASTNQTSMYLCASSLALSDPQQFFGPGTRLTVL.

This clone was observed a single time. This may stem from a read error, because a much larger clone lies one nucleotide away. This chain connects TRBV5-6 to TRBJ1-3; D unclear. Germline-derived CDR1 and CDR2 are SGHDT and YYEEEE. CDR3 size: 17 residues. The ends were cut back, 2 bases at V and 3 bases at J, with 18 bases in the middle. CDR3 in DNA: TGTGCCAGCAGCTTAACACATAAACAGAGAATTGGAAACACCATATATTTT. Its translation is CASSLTHKQRIGNTIYF.

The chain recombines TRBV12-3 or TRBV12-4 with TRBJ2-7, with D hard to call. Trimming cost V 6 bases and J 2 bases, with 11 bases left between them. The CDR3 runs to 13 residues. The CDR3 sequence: CASSFLGPYEQYF. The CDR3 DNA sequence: TGTGCCAGCAGCTTCTTAGGTCCCTACGAGCAGTACTTC.

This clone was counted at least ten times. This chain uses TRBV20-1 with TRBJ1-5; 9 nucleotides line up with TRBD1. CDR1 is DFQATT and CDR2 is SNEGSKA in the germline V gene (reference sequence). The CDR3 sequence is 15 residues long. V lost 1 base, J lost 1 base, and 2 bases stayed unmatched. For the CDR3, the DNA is TGCAGTGCTAGAGCAGGACAGGGGAGCAATCAGCCCCAGCATTTT. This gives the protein CSARAGQGSNQPQHF.

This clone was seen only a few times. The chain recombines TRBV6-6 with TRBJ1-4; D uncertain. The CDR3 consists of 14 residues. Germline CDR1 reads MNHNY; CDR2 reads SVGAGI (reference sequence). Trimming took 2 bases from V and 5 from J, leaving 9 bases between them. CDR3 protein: CASSYRPRNEKLFF. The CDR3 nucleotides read TGTGCCAGCAGTTACAGACCGAGAAATGAAAAACTGTTTTTT.

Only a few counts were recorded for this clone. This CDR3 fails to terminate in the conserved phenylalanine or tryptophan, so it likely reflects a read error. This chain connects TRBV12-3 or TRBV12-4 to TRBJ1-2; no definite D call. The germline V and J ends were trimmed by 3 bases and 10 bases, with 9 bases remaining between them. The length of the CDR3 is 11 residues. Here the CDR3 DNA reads TGTGCCAGCAGTTTTTTGGATGTCTACACCCTC. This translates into CASSFLDVYTL.

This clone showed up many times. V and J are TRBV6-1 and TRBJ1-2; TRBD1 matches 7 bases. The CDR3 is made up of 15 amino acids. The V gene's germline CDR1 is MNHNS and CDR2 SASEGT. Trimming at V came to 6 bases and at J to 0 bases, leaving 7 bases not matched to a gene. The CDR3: CASREQGEANYGYTF. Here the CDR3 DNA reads TGTGCCAGCAGGGAGCAGGGGGAGGCTAACTATGGCTACACCTTC.

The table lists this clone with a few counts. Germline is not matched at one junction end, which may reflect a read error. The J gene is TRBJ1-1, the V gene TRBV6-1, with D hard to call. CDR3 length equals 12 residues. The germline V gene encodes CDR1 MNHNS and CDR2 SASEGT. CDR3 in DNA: TGTGCCAGCAGTGTATCTAACACTGAATCTTTCTTT. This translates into CASSVSNTESFF.

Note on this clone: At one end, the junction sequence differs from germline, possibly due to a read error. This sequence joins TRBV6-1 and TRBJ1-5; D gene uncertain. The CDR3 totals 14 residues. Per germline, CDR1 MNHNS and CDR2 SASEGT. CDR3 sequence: CTSLSMYRNQPQHF. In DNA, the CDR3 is TGTACCAGCCTTTCCATGTATAGGAATCAGCCCCAGCATTTT.

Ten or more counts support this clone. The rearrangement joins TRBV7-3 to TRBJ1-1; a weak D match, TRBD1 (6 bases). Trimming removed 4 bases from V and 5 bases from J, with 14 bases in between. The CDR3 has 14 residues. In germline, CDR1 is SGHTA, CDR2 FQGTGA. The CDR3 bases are TGTGCCAGCAGCTCTCACGGGGGGCTAACTGAAGCTTTCTTT. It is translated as CASSSHGGLTEAFF.

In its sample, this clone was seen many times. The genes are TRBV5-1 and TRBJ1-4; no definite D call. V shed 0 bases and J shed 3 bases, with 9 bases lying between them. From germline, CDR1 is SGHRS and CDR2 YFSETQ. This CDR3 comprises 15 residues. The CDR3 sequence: CASSLDSLSNEKLFF. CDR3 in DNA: TGCGCCAGCAGCTTGGACAGTCTTTCTAATGAAAAACTGTTTTTT.

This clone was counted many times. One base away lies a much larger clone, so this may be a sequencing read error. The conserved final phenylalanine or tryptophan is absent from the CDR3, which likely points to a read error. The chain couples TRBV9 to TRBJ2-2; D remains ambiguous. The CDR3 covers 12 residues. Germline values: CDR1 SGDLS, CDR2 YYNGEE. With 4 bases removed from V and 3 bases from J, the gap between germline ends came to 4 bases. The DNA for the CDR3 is TGTGCCAGCAGCCCCCACACCGGGGAGCTGTTTCTT. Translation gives CASSPHTGELFL.